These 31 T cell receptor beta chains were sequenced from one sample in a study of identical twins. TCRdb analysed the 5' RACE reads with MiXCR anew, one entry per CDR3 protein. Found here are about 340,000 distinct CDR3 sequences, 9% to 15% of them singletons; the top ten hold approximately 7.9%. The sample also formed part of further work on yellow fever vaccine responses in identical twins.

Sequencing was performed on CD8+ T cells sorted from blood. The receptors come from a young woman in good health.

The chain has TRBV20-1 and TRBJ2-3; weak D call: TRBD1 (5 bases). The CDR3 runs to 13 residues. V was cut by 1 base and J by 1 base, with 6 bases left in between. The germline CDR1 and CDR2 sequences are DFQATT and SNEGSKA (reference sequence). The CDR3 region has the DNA TGCAGTGCTAGAGTGACAGGCACAGATACGCAGTATTTT. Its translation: CSARVTGTDTQYF.

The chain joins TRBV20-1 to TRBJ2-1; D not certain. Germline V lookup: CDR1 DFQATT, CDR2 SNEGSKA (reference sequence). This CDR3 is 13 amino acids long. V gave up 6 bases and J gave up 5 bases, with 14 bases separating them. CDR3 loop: CSAYLPEDNEQFF. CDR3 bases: TGCAGTGCATACCTACCGGAAGACAATGAGCAGTTCTTC.

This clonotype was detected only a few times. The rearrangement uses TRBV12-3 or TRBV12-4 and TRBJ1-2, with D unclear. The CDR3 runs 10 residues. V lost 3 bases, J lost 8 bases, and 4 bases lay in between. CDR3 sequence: CASSFGGYTF. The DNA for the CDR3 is TGTGCCAGCAGTTTTGGGGGCTACACCTTC.

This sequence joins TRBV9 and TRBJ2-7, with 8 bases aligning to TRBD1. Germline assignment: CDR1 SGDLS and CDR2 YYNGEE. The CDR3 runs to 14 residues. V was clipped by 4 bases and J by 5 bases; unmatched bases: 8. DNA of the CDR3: TGTGCCAGCAGCAGGACAGGGAGTTACCACGAGCAGTACTTC. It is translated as CASSRTGSYHEQYF.

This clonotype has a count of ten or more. CDR3 in DNA: TGCAGCGTTCAAGGTGTGGGGAAACAAACTAACTATGGCTACACCTTC. Residues: CSVQGVGKQTNYGYTF. The chain links TRBV29-1 to TRBJ1-2; no clear D gene. The CDR3 extends over 16 amino acids. V was cut by 5 bases and J by 0 bases, with 19 bases left in between. Germline V gives CDR1 SQVTM, CDR2 ANQGSEA. Together with reference TRBV29-1 and TRBJ1-2, the CDR3 gives the full variable domain: SAVISQKPSRDICQRGTSLTIQCQVDSQVTMMFWYRQQPGQSLTLIATANQGSEATYESGFVIDKFPISRPNLTFSTLTVSNMSPEDSSIYLCSVQGVGKQTNYGYTFGSGTRLTVV.

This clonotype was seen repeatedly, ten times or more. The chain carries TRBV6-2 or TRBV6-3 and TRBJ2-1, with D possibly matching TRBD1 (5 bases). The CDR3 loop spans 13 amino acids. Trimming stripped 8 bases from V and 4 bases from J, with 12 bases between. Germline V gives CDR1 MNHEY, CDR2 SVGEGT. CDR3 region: CASLMTAYNEQFF. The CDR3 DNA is TGTGCCAGCCTCATGACAGCTTACAATGAGCAGTTCTTC.

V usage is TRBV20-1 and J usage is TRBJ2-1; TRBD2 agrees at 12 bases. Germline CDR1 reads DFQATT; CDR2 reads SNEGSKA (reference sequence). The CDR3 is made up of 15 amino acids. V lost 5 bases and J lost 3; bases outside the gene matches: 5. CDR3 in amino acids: CSARRTSGIYNEQFF. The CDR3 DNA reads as TGCAGTGCTCGACGGACTAGCGGGATCTACAATGAGCAGTTCTTC.

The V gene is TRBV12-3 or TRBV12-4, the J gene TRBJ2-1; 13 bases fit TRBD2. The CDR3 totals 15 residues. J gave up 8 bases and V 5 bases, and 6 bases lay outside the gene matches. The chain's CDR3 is CASSTTSGGLHEQFF. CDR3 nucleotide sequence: TGTGCCAGCAGTACGACTAGCGGGGGGCTACATGAGCAGTTCTTC.

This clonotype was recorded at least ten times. CDR3 nucleotide sequence: TGCGCCAGCAGCCGCCCGGCTGAGGGGGACCAAGAGACCCAGTACTTC. This codes for CASSRPAEGDQETQYF. The chain joins TRBV5-1 to TRBJ2-5; possibly TRBD1 for D (6 bases). The V end lost 4 bases, the J end lost 0 bases, and 16 bases lay between the germline ends. The CDR3 totals 16 residues. The V gene's germline CDR1 is SGHRS and CDR2 YFSETQ.

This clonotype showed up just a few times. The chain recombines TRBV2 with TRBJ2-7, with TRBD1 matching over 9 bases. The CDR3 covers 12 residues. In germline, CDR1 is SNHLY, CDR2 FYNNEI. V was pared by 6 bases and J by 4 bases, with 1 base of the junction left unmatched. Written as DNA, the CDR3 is TGTGCCAGCAGGGACAGGGGATACGAGCAGTACGTC. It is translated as CASRDRGYEQYV.

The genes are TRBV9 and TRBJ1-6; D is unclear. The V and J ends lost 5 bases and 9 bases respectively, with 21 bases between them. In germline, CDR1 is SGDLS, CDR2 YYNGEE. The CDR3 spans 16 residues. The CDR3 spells CASSEGTVFLGSPLHF. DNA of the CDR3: TGTGCCAGCAGTGAGGGTACAGTCTTTTTAGGTTCACCCCTCCACTTT.

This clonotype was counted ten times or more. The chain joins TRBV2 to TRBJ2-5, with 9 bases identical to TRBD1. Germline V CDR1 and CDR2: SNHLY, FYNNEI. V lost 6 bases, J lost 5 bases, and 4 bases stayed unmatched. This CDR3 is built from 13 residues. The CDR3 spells CASRGQGLETQYF. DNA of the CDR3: TGTGCCAGCAGGGGACAGGGTCTGGAGACCCAGTACTTC.

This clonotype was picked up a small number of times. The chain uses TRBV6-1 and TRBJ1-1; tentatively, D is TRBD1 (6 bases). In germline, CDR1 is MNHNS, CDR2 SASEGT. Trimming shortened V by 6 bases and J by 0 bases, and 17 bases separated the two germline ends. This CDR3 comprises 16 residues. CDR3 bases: TGTGCCAGCAGCCTCCGGGGGCCGGTCCTGAACACTGAAGCTTTCTTT. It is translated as CASSLRGPVLNTEAFF.

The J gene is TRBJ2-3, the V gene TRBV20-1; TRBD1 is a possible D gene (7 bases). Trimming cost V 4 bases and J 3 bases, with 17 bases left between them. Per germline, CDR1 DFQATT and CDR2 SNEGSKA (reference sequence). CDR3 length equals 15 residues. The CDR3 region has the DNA TGCAGTGCTACAGAACTACAGGGGAGGACAGATACGCAGTATTTT. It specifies CSATELQGRTDTQYF.

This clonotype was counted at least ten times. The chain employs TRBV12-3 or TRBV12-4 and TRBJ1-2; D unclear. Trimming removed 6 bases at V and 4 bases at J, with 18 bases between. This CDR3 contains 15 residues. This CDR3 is CASSSEYLGGYGYTF. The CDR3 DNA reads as TGTGCCAGCAGCTCCGAATACTTAGGAGGCTATGGCTACACCTTC.

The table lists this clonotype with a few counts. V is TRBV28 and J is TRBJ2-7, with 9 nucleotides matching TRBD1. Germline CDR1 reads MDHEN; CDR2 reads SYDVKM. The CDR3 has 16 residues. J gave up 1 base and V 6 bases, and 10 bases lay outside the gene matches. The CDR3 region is CASRVPGTGISYEQYF. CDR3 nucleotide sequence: TGTGCCAGCAGAGTCCCCGGGACAGGGATTTCCTACGAGCAGTACTTC.

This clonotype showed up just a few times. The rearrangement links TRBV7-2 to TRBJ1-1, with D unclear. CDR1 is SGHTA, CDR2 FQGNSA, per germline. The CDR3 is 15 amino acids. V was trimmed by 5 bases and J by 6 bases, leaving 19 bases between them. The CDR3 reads CASSPSGFYWAEAFF. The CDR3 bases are TGTGCCAGCAGCCCATCGGGTTTCTATTGGGCTGAAGCTTTCTTT.

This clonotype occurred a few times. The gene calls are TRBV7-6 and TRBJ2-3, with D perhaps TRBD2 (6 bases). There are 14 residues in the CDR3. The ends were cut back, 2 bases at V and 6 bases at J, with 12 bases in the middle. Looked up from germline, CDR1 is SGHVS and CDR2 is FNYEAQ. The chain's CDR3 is CASSLSGAGDTQYF. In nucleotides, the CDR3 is TGTGCCAGCAGCTTATCCGGGGCGGGGGATACGCAGTATTTT.

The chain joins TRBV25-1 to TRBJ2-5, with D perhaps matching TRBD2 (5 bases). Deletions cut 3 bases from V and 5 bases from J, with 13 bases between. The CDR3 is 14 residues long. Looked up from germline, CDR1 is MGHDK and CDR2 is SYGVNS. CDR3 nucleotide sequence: TGTGCCAGCAGTGATATAGACTATCGTGAGACCCAGTACTTC. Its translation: CASSDIDYRETQYF.

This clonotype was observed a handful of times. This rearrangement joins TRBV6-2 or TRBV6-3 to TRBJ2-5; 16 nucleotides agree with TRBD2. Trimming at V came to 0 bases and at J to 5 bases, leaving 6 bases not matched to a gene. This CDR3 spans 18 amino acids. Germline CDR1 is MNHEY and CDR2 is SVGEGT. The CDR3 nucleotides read TGTGCCAGCAGTTACTCGAAGGGACTAGCGGGAGGGGTGGAGACCCAGTACTTC. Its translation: CASSYSKGLAGGVETQYF.

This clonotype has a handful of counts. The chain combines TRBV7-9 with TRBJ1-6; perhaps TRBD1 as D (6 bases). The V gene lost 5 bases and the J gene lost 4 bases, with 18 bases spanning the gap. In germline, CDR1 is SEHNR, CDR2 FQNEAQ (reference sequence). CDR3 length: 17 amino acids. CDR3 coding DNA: TGTGCCAGCAGCGCCTTGACAGGTTATCGATATAATTCACCCCTCCACTTT. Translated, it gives CASSALTGYRYNSPLHF.

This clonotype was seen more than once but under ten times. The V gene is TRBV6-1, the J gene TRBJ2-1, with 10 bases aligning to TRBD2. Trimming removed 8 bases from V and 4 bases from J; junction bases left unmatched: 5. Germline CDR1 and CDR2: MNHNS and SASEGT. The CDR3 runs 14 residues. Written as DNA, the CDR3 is TGTGCCAGCGCTCTAGCGGGAGCTTACAATGAGCAGTTCTTC. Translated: CASALAGAYNEQFF.

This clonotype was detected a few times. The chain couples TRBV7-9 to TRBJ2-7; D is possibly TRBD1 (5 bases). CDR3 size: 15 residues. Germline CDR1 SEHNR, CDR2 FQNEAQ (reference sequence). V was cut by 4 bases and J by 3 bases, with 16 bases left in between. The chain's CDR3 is CASSSQIDRHYEQYV. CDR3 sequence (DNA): TGTGCCAGCAGCTCTCAGATCGACAGACACTACGAGCAGTACGTC.

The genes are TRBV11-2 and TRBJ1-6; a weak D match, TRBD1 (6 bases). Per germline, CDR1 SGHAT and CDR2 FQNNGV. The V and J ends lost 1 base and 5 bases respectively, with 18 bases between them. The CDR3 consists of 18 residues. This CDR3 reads CASSLGGRITGNNSPLHF. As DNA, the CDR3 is TGTGCCAGCAGCTTAGGGGGGCGAATAACGGGGAATAATTCACCCCTCCACTTT.

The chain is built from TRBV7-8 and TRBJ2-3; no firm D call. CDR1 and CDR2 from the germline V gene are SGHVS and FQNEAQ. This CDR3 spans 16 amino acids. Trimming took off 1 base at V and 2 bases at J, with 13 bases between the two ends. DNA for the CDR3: TGTGCCAGCAGCTTAGAACGGCTCCCCCCCACAGATACGCAGTATTTT. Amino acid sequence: CASSLERLPPTDTQYF.

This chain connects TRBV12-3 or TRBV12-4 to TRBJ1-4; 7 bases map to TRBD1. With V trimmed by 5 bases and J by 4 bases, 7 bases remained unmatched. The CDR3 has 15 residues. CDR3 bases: TGTGCCAGCAGTCACACAGGGGAAATTAATGAAAAACTGTTTTTT. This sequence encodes CASSHTGEINEKLFF.

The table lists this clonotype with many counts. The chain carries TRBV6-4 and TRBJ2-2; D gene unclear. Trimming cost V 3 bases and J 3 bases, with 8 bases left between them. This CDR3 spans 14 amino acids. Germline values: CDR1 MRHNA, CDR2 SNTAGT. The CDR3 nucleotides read TGTGCCAGCAGTGATGGGGTTGACACCGGGGAGCTGTTTTTT. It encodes CASSDGVDTGELFF.

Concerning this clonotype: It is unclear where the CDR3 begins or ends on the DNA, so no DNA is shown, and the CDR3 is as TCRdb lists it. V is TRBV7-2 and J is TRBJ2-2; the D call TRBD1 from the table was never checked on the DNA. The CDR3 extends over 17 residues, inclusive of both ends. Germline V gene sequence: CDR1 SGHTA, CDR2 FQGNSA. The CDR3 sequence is CASSDRDKEDTPGSCFF.

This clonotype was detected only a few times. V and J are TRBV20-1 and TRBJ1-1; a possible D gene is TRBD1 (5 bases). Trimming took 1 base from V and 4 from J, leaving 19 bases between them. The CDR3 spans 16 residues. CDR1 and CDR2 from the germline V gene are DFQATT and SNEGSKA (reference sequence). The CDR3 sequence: CSARGRGGARITEAFF. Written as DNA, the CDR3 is TGCAGTGCTAGAGGGAGGGGAGGGGCGAGGATCACTGAAGCTTTCTTT.

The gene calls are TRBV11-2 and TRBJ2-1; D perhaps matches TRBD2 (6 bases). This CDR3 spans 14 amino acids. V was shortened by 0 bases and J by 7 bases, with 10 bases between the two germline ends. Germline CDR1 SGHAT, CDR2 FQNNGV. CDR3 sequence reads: CASSLELAVNEQFF. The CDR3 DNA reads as TGTGCCAGCAGCTTAGAACTAGCCGTTAATGAGCAGTTCTTC.

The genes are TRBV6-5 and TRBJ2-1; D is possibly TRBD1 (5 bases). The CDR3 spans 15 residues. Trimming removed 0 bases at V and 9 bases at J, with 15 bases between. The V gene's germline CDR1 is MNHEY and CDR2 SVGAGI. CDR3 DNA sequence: TGTGCCAGCAGTTACTCGGTTTCGGGTAGGGGTGAGCAGTTCTTC. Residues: CASSYSVSGRGEQFF.